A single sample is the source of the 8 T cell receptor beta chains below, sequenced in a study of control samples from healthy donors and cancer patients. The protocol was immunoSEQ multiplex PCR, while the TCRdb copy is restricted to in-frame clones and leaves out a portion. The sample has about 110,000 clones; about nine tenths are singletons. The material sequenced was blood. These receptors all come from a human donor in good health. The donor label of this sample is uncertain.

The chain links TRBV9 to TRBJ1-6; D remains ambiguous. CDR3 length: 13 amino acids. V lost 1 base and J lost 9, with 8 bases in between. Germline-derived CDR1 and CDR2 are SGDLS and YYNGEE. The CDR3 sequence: CASSVFEGSPLHF. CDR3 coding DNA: TGTGCCAGCAGCGTATTTGAAGGTTCACCCCTCCACTTT.

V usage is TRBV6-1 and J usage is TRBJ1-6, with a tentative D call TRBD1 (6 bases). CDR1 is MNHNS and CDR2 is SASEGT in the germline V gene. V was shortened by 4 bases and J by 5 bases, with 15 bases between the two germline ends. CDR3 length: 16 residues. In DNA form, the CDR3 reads TGTGCCAGCAGTGGAAACAGGGTATTCGATAATTCACCCCTCCACTTT. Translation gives CASSGNRVFDNSPLHF.

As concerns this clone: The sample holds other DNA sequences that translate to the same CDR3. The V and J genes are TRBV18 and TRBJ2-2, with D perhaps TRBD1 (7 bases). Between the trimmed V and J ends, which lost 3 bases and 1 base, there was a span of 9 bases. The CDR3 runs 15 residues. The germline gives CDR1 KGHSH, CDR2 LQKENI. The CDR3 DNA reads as TGTGCCAGCTCACCGCGGGACAGGAACACCGGGGAGCTGTTTTTT. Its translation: CASSPRDRNTGELFF. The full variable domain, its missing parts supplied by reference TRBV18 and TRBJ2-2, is NAGVMQNPRHLVRRRGQEARLRCSPMKGHSHVYWYRQLPEEGLKFMVYLQKENIIDESGMPKERFSAEFPKEGPSILRIQQVVRGDSAAYFCASSPRDRNTGELFFGEGSRLTVL.

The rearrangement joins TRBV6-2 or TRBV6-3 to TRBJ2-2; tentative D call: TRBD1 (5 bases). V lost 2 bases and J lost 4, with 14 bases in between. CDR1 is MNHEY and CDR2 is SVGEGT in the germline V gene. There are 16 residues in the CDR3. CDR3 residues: CASSYRQIGATGELFF. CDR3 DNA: TGTGCCAGCAGTTACAGACAGATCGGTGCCACCGGGGAGCTGTTTTTT.

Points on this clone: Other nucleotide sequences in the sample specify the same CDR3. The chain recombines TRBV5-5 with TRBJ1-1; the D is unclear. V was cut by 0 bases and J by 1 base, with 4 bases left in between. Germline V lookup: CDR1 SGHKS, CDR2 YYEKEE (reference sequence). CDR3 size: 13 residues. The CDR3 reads CASSLGTNTEAFF. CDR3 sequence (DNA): TGTGCCAGCAGCTTGGGGACGAACACTGAAGCTTTCTTT.

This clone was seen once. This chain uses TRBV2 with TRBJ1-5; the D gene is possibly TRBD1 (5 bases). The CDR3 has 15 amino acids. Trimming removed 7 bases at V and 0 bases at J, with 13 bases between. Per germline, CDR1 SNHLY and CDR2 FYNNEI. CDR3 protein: CASTRGEASNQPQHF. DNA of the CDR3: TGTGCCAGCACCCGGGGGGAGGCTAGCAATCAGCCCCAGCATTTT.

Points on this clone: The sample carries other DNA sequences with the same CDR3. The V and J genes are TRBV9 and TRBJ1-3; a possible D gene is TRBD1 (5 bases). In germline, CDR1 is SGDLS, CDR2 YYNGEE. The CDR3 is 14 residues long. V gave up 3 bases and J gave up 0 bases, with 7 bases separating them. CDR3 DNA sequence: TGTGCCAGCAGCGCCGGGGGCTCTGGAAACACCATATATTTT. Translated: CASSAGGSGNTIYF.

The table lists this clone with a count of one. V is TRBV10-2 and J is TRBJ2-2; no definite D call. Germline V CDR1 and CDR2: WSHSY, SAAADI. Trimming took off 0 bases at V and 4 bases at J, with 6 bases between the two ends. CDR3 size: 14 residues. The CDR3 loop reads CASSESAATGELFF. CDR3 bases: TGCGCCAGCAGTGAGTCAGCAGCCACCGGGGAGCTGTTTTTT.